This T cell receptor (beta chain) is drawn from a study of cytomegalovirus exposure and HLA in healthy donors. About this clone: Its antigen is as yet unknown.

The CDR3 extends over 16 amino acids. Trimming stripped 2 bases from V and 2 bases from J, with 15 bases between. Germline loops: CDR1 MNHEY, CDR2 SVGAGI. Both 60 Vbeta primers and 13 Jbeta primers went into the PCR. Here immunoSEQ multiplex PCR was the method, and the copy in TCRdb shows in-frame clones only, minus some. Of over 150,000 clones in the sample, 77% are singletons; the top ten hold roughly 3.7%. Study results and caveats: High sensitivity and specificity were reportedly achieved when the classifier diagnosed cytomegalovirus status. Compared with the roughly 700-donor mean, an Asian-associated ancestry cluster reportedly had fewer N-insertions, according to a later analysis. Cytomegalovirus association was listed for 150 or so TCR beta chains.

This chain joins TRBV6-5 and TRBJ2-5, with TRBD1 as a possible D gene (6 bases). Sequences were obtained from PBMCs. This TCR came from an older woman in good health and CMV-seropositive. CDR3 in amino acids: CASSYALTQGQETQYF. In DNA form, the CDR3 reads TGTGCCAGCAGTTACGCTCTGACACAGGGTCAAGAGACCCAGTACTTC.